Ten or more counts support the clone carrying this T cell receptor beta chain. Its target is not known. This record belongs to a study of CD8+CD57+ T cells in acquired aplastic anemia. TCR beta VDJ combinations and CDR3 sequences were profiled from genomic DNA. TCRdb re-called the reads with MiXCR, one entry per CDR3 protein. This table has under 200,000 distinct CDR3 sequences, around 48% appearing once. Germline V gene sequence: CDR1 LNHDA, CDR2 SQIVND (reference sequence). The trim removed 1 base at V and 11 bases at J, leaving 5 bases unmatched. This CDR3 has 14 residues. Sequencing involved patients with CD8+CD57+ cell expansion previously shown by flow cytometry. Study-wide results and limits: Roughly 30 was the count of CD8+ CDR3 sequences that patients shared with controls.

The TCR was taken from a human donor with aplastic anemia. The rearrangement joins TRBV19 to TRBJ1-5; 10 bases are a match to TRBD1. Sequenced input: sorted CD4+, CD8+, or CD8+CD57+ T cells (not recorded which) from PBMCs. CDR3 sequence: CASSIGGQGISQHF. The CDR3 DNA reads TGTGCCAGTAGTATAGGGGGACAGGGGATATCCCAGCATTTT. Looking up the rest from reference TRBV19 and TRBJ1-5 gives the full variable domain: DGGITQSPKYLFRKEGQNVTLSCEQNLNHDAMYWYRQDPGQGLRLIYYSQIVNDFQKGDIAEGYSVSREKKESFPLTVTSAQKNPTAFYLCASSIGGQGISQHFGDGTRLSIL.